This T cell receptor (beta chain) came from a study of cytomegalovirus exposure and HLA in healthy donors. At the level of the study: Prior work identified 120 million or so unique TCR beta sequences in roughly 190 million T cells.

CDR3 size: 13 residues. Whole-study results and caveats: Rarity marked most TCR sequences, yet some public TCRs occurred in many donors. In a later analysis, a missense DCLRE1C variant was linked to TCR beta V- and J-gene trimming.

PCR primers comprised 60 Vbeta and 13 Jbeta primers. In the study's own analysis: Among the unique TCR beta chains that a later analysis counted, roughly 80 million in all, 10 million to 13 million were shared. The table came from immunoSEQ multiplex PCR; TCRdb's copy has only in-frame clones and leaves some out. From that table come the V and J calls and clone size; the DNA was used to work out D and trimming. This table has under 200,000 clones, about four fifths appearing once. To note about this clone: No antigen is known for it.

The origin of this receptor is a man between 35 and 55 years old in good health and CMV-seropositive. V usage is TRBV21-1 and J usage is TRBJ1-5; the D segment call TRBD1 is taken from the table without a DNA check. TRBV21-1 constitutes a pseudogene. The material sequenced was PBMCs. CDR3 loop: CASSKVRGQPQHF. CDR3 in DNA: TGTGCCAGCAGCAAAGTCAGGGGACAGCCCCAGCATTTT.